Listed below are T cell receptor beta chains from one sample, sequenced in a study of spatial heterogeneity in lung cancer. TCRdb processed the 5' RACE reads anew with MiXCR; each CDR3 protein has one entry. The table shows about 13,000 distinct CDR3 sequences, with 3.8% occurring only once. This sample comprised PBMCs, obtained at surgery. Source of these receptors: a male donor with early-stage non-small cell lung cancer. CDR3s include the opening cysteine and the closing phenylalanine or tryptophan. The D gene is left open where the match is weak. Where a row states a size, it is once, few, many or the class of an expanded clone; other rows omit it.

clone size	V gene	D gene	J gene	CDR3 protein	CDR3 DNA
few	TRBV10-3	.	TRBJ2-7	CAISDYPGREEQYF	TGTGCCATCAGCGATTATCCGGGACGGGAGGAGCAGTACTTC
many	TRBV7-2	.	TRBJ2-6	CASSPGGPQANVLTF	TGTGCCAGCAGCCCAGGAGGCCCCCAGGCCAACGTCCTGACTTTC
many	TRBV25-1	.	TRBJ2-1	CASSESGGKGYNEQFF	TGTGCCAGCAGTGAATCGGGCGGGAAGGGCTACAATGAGCAGTTCTTC
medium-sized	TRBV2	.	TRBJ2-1	CASSGTQRQAPIF	TGTGCCAGCAGCGGGACTCAGCGACAGGCCCCGATCTTC
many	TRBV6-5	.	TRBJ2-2	CASSRDTLSNTGELFF	TGTGCCAGCAGTCGGGACACCCTATCGAACACCGGGGAGCTGTTTTTT
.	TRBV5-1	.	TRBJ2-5	CASSFYSQETQYF	TGCGCCAGCAGCTTTTATTCCCAAGAGACCCAGTACTTC
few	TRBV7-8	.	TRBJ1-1	CASSLVGRNEAFF	TGTGCCAGCAGCTTAGTCGGCAGAAATGAAGCTTTCTTT
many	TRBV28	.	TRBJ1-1	CASRTRTYRNTEAFF	TGTGCCAGCAGAACTAGGACCTACCGGAACACTGAAGCTTTCTTT
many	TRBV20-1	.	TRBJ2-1	CSASGGVNEQFF	TGCAGTGCTAGCGGAGGGGTGAATGAGCAGTTCTTC
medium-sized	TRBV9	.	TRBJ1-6	CASSGTINSPLHF	TGTGCCAGCTCCGGGACCATCAATTCACCCCTCCACTTT
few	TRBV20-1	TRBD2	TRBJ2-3	CSASPPIGLAGPTDTQYF	TGCAGTGCTAGTCCCCCGATCGGGCTAGCGGGACCCACAGATACGCAGTATTTT
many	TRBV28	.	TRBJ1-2	CASRLTRTLINYGYTF	TGTGCCAGCAGGCTAACTAGGACCCTCATTAACTATGGCTACACCTTC
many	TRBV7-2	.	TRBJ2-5	CASSLASGSRETQYF	TGTGCCAGCAGCTTAGCTAGCGGCTCAAGAGAGACCCAGTACTTC
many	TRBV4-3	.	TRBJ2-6	CASSPGESGANVLTF	TGCGCCAGCAGCCCCGGGGAATCTGGGGCCAACGTCCTGACTTTC
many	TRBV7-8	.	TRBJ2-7	CASGKPVQYF	TGTGCCAGCGGGAAGCCCGTGCAGTACTTC
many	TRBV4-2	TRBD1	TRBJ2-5	CASSQAAWGQGTQETQYF	TGTGCCAGCAGCCAAGCCGCCTGGGGACAGGGTACCCAAGAGACCCAGTACTTC
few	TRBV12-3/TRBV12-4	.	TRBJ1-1	CASSLAGGYTEAFF	TGTGCCAGCAGTTTAGCTGGGGGCTACACTGAAGCTTTCTTT
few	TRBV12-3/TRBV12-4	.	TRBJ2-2	CASLGGAGELFF	TGTGCCAGCTTAGGGGGGGCCGGGGAGCTGTTTTTT
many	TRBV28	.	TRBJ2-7	CASSTYLGEQYF	TGTGCCAGCAGTACCTACTTGGGCGAGCAGTACTTC
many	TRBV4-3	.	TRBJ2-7	CASSQEVWGEQYF	TGCGCCAGCAGCCAAGAGGTTTGGGGGGAGCAGTACTTC